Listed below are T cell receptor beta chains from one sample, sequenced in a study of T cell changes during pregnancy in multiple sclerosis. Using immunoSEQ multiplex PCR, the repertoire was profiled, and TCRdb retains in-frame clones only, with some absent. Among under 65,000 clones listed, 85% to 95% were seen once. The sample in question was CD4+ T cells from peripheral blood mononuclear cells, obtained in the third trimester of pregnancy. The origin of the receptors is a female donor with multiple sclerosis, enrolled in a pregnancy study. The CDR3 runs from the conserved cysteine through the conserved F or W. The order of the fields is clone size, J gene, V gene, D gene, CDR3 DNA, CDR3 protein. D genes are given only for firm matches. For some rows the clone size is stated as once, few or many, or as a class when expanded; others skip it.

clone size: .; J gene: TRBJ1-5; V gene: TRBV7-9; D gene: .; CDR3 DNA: TGTGCCAGCAGCTTATCACATAGCAATCAGCCCCAGCATTTT; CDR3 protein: CASSLSHSNQPQHF
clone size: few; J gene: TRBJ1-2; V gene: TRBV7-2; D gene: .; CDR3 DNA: TGTGCCAGCAGCTTACGACAGCTCCCCGCTAACTATGGCTACACCTTC; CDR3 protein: CASSLRQLPANYGYTF
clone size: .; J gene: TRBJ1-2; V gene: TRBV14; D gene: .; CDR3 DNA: TGTGCCAGCAGCCAAGCGCAGGCCTATGGCTACACCTTC; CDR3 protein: CASSQAQAYGYTF
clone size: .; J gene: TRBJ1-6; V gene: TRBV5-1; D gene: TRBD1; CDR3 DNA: TGCGCCAGCAGGGACAGGGATAATTCACCCCTCCACTTT; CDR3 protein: CASRDRDNSPLHF
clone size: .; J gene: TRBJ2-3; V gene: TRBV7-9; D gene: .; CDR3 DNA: TGTGCCAGCAGCCCGCCGCCACAGGGATCTAGCACAGATACGCAGTATTTT; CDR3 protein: CASSPPPQGSSTDTQYF
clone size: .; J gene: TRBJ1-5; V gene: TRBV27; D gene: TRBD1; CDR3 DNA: TGTGCCAGCAGAGACAGGGTGAGCAATCAGCCCCAGCATTTT; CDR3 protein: CASRDRVSNQPQHF
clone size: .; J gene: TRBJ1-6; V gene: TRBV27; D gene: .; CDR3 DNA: TGTGCCAGCAGTTTTCGCGTAGCGTCACCCCTCCACTTT; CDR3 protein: CASSFRVASPLHF
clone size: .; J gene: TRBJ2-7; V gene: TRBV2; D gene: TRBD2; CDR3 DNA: TGTGCCAGACGACCTTCGGGGAGGGGTAAATCCTACGAGCAGTACTTC; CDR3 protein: CARRPSGRGKSYEQYF
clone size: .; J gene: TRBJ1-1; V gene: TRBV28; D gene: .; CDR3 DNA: TGTGCCAGCAAGTTTTTTCAGCCGGGAGGAGGCGCTTTCTTT; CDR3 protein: CASKFFQPGGGAFF
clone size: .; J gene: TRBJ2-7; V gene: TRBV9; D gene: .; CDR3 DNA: TGTGCCAGCAGCTTAGGGGGGGGCTACGAGCAGTACTTC; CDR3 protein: CASSLGGGYEQYF
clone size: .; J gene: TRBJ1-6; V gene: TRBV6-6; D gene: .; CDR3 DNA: TGTGCCAGCAGTGACAGGCCTAAGGGTAATTCACCCCTCCACTTT; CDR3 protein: CASSDRPKGNSPLHF
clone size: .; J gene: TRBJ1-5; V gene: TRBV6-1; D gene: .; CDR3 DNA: TGTGCCAGCAGCCGGTCAACCCAGCATTTT; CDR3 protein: CASSRSTQHF
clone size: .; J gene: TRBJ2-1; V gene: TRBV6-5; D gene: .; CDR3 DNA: TGTGCCAGCAGTTACTCTGGCGGGGCTTACAATGAGCAGTTCTTC; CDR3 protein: CASSYSGGAYNEQFF
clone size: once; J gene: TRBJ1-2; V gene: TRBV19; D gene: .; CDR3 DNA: TGTGCCAGTAGTATAGGAAGGGGTGACTATGGCTACACCTTC; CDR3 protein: CASSIGRGDYGYTF
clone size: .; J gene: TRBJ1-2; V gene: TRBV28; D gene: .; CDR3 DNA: TGTGCCAGCAGCACAGATAGGCCAGGCTACACCTTC; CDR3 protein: CASSTDRPGYTF
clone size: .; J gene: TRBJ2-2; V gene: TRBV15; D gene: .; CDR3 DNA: TGTGCCACCAGCAGAGAGGGCGGGACGAACACCGGGGAGCTGTTTTTT; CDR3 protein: CATSREGGTNTGELFF
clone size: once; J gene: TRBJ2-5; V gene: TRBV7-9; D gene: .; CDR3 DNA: TGTGCCAGCAGCTCCGGACAGGTGGAGGGAGAGACCCAGTACTTC; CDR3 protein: CASSSGQVEGETQYF
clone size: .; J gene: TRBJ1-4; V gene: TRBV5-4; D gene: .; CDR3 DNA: TGTGCCAGCAGCCCGGGGAGCCGGGCCGTGGGTGAAAAACTGTTTTTT; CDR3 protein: CASSPGSRAVGEKLFF
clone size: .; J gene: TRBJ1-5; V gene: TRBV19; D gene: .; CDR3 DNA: TGTGCCAGTTGGGACACCAGGAGGCCCCAGCATTTT; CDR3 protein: CASWDTRRPQHF
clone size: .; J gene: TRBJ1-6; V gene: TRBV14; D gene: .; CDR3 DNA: TGTGCCAGCAGAGGGGAAGGGCTTGGGCCCCTCCACTTT; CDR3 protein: CASRGEGLGPLHF
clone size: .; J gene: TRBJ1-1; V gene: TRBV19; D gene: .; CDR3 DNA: TGTGCCAGTAGTGTCCAGTGGAACACTGAAGCTTTCTTT; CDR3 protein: CASSVQWNTEAFF
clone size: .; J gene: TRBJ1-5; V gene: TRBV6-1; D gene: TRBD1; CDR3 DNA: TGTGCCAGCACCACCGGACAGGGAGGAAATCAGCCCCAGCATTTT; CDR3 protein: CASTTGQGGNQPQHF
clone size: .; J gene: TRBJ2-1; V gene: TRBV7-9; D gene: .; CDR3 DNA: TGTGCCAGCAGCTTAATGCAGGGCATTTCCTACAATGAGCAGTTCTTC; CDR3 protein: CASSLMQGISYNEQFF
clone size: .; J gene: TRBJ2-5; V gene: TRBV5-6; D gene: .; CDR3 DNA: TGTGCCAGCAGCTTGGTGGGCAGGGCTGAGACCCAGTACTTC; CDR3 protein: CASSLVGRAETQYF
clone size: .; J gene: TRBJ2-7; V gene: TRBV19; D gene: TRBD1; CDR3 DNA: TGTGCCAGTAGTGCTGGACCACCGGGACAGGGGGCTTTTGAGCAGTACTTC; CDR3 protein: CASSAGPPGQGAFEQYF
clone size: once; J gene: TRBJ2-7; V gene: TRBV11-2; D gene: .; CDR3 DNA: TGTGCCAGCAGCTCCGGGGAAGCAACCTTCGAGCAGTACTTC; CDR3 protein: CASSSGEATFEQYF
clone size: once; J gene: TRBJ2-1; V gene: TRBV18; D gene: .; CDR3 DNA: TGTGCCAGCTCACCACGCGTCCAAACCAACGACAATGAGCAGTTCTTC; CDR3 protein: CASSPRVQTNDNEQFF
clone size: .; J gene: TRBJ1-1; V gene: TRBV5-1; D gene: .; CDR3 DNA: TGCGCCAGCAGCTTCCTCGAGGGGAGGGAAGCTTTCTTT; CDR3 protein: CASSFLEGREAFF